This TCR beta chain comes out of a study of cytomegalovirus exposure and HLA in healthy donors. Study information: The study's early data release held around 85 million unique TCRs from HLA-typed donors. Clustering assigned about 76% of the roughly 430 genotyped donors to the Caucasian-associated ancestry cluster.

Broader study findings: Several of the most significant clusters appeared linked to common viral pathogens, based on a later analysis.

PCR employed 60 Vbeta and 13 Jbeta primers. Clones were sequenced by immunoSEQ multiplex PCR, and TCRdb holds only the in-frame ones, with some missing. Among about 160,000 clones listed, roughly 78% were seen once. This clone is medium-sized in the sample. The antigen is not known. The same CDR3 can be traced to other DNA sequences in this sample. The ends lost 6 bases at V and 1 base at J; junction bases unmatched: 2. CDR3 size: 13 residues. Germline V lookup: CDR1 LGHNA, CDR2 YSLEER. The sample consisted of PBMCs. The chain employs TRBV4-3 and TRBJ1-1, with TRBD1 matching over 7 bases. The origin of this receptor is a man aged 40-55 years in good health and CMV-seropositive. CDR3 residues: CASSRTGNTEAFF. DNA of the CDR3: TGCGCCAGCAGTAGGACAGGGAACACTGAAGCTTTCTTT.